A selection of T cell receptor beta chains follows, all from one sample in a study of cytomegalovirus exposure and HLA in healthy donors. Libraries were prepared by immunoSEQ multiplex PCR; TCRdb keeps only in-frame clonotypes and omits some of them. The data hold more than 130,000 clones, with about 78% observed a single time. The specimen sequenced was PBMCs. Receptors were obtained from a man aged 40-55 years in good health and CMV-seropositive. Each CDR3 is given without its conserved first and last residue. The D gene is left open where the match is weak.

CDR3 length: 14; D gene: TRBD2; V gene: TRBV4-3; CDR3 protein: ASSPAAGVNTGELF
CDR3 length: 16; D gene: TRBD2; V gene: TRBV7-9; CDR3 protein: ASSLALSGRPSQETQY
CDR3 length: 14; D gene: TRBD2; V gene: TRBV10-3; CDR3 protein: AISPNSAGGPETQY
CDR3 length: 11; D gene: TRBD1; V gene: TRBV6-1; CDR3 protein: ASVGQAHQPQH
CDR3 length: 14; D gene: TRBD1; V gene: TRBV15; CDR3 protein: ATSSLRTGGLYEQY
CDR3 length: 15; D gene: -; V gene: TRBV7-6; CDR3 protein: ASSLYSSATSTDTQY
CDR3 length: 13; D gene: TRBD1; V gene: TRBV9; CDR3 protein: ASSVGGQGRSEQY
CDR3 length: 15; D gene: TRBD2; V gene: TRBV18; CDR3 protein: ASSPLGTSGSRYEQY
CDR3 length: 17; D gene: TRBD1; V gene: TRBV15; CDR3 protein: ATSRGHSGQGFYTDTQY
CDR3 length: 13; D gene: TRBD2; V gene: TRBV6-1; CDR3 protein: ASRLAAISTDTQY
CDR3 length: 13; D gene: -; V gene: TRBV7-9; CDR3 protein: ASSLAPGNNEKLF
CDR3 length: 16; D gene: -; V gene: TRBV4-1; CDR3 protein: ASSQDQSGSLTWSTIY
CDR3 length: 15; D gene: TRBD2; V gene: TRBV13; CDR3 protein: ASSPYGLAGDRSKQY
CDR3 length: 15; D gene: -; V gene: TRBV4-2; CDR3 protein: ASSQGGGRVRNTEAF
CDR3 length: 10; D gene: -; V gene: TRBV11-2; CDR3 protein: ASSSSGLTQY
CDR3 length: 14; D gene: TRBD1; V gene: TRBV18; CDR3 protein: ASSTTLTGLGQPQH
CDR3 length: 13; D gene: -; V gene: TRBV11-2; CDR3 protein: ASSLDAAKNQPQH
CDR3 length: 10; D gene: -; V gene: TRBV11-2; CDR3 protein: ASSFLSYEQY
CDR3 length: 13; D gene: -; V gene: TRBV6-1; CDR3 protein: ASSESPAGDYGYT
CDR3 length: 13; D gene: TRBD1; V gene: TRBV6-5; CDR3 protein: ASSPTTGGNYGYT
CDR3 length: 11; D gene: -; V gene: TRBV10-3; CDR3 protein: AISEKHSYEQY
CDR3 length: 13; D gene: -; V gene: TRBV7-9; CDR3 protein: ASSLEVLTTDTQY
CDR3 length: 13; D gene: TRBD2; V gene: TRBV18; CDR3 protein: ASSPSLAASYEQY
CDR3 length: 11; D gene: TRBD2; V gene: TRBV25-1; CDR3 protein: ASRASGSYEQY
CDR3 length: 13; D gene: -; V gene: TRBV6-1; CDR3 protein: ASKADSRWRYEQY
CDR3 length: 13; D gene: TRBD2; V gene: TRBV5-6; CDR3 protein: ASSYSGRATYEQY
CDR3 length: 15; D gene: TRBD1; V gene: TRBV5-8; CDR3 protein: ASSRRDRGLSNQPQH
CDR3 length: 13; D gene: -; V gene: TRBV5-1; CDR3 protein: ASSSGGSSGNTIY
CDR3 length: 12; D gene: TRBD1; V gene: TRBV7-2; CDR3 protein: ASSSLPGQGPAF
CDR3 length: 13; D gene: TRBD1; V gene: TRBV11-3; CDR3 protein: ASSLSWGQGVTQY
CDR3 length: 12; D gene: TRBD1; V gene: TRBV7-2; CDR3 protein: ASSPMAGGDEQY
CDR3 length: 11; D gene: -; V gene: TRBV19; CDR3 protein: ASSIGGNYGYT
CDR3 length: 14; D gene: -; V gene: TRBV19; CDR3 protein: ASSMAGTLNTGELF
CDR3 length: 11; D gene: -; V gene: TRBV29-1; CDR3 protein: SVEAAATDTQY
CDR3 length: 11; D gene: -; V gene: TRBV2; CDR3 protein: AINQQENTEAF
CDR3 length: 15; D gene: -; V gene: TRBV6-1; CDR3 protein: ASSEAGGSDGNQPQH
CDR3 length: 11; D gene: -; V gene: TRBV18; CDR3 protein: ASSPPEATEAF
CDR3 length: 17; D gene: TRBD2; V gene: TRBV5-1; CDR3 protein: ASSSTPRASGGATDEQF
CDR3 length: 12; D gene: TRBD1; V gene: TRBV19; CDR3 protein: ASSPGDRDYGYT
CDR3 length: 9; D gene: -; V gene: TRBV20-1; CDR3 protein: SAPFPDTQY
CDR3 length: 13; D gene: TRBD1; V gene: TRBV27; CDR3 protein: ASGQQGAGTGELF